The 20 T cell receptor beta chains reported below all come from one sample, sequenced in a study of glioma-infiltrating T cells after dendritic cell vaccination (dated by TCRdb to 2016 to 2017). Receptor libraries were prepared by the immunoSEQ multiplex PCR assay. Entries here come from immuneACCESS through TCRdb and include only in-frame sequences with V and J called. Some clones fail to appear in such tables; in the studies checked, an unresolved V gene covers under half of the shortfall, and the cause of the remainder is unknown. The sample contains approximately 90,000 clones, roughly 84% of them found a single time. The ten largest clones add up to 2.5% to 3.5% of the sample. The material sequenced was blood, taken before dendritic cell vaccination. These receptors originate from a human donor with glioblastoma.

The rearrangement uses TRBV29-1 and TRBJ1-2; unclear D gene. Germline CDR1 is SQVTM and CDR2 is ANQGSEA. Trimming took off 5 bases at V and 1 base at J, with 8 bases between the two ends. The CDR3 runs to 12 residues. The CDR3 DNA reads as TGCAGCGTTCGAGGACTTAACTATGGCTACACCTTC. Translated, it gives CSVRGLNYGYTF.

Only one count was recorded for this clone. The CDR3 DNA reads TGTGCCAGCTCACCTAACAGGTATTCTTCCTACGAGCAGTACTTC. It encodes CASSPNRYSSYEQYF. The rearrangement joins TRBV18 to TRBJ2-7; D is possibly TRBD1 (5 bases). The germline V and J ends were trimmed by 3 bases and 1 base, with 13 bases remaining between them. CDR3 length: 15 amino acids. Germline assignment: CDR1 KGHSH and CDR2 LQKENI.

The chain employs TRBV7-9 and TRBJ2-7, with D possibly matching TRBD1 (6 bases). The CDR3 is 12 residues long. Trimming took 2 bases from V and 10 from J, leaving 12 bases between them. Germline CDR1 SEHNR, CDR2 FQNEAQ (reference sequence). The chain's CDR3 is CASSLLGARQYF. The CDR3 DNA follows: TGTGCCAGCAGCTTATTGGGGGCAAGACAGTACTTC.

The V call is TRBV6-5, the J call TRBJ2-5; 14 bases agree with TRBD2. The CDR3 runs to 15 residues. Germline CDR1 reads MNHEY; CDR2 reads SVGAGI. V lost 5 bases, J lost 2 bases, and 1 base stayed unmatched. This chain's CDR3 is CASSRTSGRQETQYF. As DNA, the CDR3 is TGTGCCAGCAGTCGGACTAGCGGGAGGCAAGAGACCCAGTACTTC.

This clone turned up a few times. This chain connects TRBV6-5 to TRBJ1-2; no clear D. The CDR3 extends over 12 amino acids. V lost 2 bases and J lost 4, with 5 bases in between. Per germline, CDR1 MNHEY and CDR2 SVGAGI. The CDR3 DNA reads as TGTGCCAGCAGTTACGCGGGCTATGGCTACACCTTC. Translation gives CASSYAGYGYTF.

This clone appeared a single time. The chain employs TRBV4-1 and TRBJ2-5; 8 bases line up with TRBD2. The CDR3 length is 13 residues. With V trimmed by 6 bases and J by 5 bases, 5 bases remained unmatched. From germline, CDR1 is MGHRA and CDR2 YSYEKL. As DNA, the CDR3 is TGCGCCAGCAGTCCGGGGGGGTACGAGACCCAGTACTTC. This codes for CASSPGGYETQYF.

The genes are TRBV10-3 and TRBJ1-2; D unclear. The CDR3 is 14 amino acids. V lost 3 bases, J lost 4 bases, and 12 bases lay in between. Germline V gives CDR1 ENHRY, CDR2 SYGVKD. CDR3 sequence: CAISEEYATYGYTF. CDR3 in DNA: TGTGCCATCAGTGAAGAGTACGCCACCTATGGCTACACCTTC.

The genes are TRBV10-1 and TRBJ2-2; no definite D call. Per germline, CDR1 WNHNN and CDR2 SYGVQD (reference sequence). CDR3 length equals 14 residues. V gave up 0 bases and J gave up 4 bases, with 6 bases separating them. The DNA of the CDR3 is TGCGCCAGCAGTGAGTCTCTCCCCACCGGGGAGCTGTTTTTT. Residues: CASSESLPTGELFF.

The CDR3 region has the DNA TGTGCCAGCAGTGAAAGTGCCAGGGTAGATGGCTACACCTTC. It is translated as CASSESARVDGYTF. This chain connects TRBV2 to TRBJ1-2; maybe TRBD1 (5 bases). Per the germline V gene, CDR1 is SNHLY and CDR2 is FYNNEI. Trimming pared 2 bases from V and 6 bases from J, leaving 13 bases between. The CDR3 totals 14 residues.

Note on this clone: Germline and junction disagree at one end, which may indicate a read error. The same CDR3 arises from other DNA sequences in this sample as well. The CDR3 DNA sequence: TGTGCTAGCAGCTTGGTGGTAGACAATGAGCAGTTCTTC. As protein: CASSLVVDNEQFF. This chain links TRBV7-7 with TRBJ2-1; D is undetermined. In germline, CDR1 is SSHAT, CDR2 FNYEAQ (reference sequence). This CDR3 is built from 13 residues. Supplemented by reference TRBV7-7 and TRBJ2-1, the full variable domain reads GAGVSQSPRYKVTKRGQDVTLRCDPISSHATLYWYQQALGQGPEFLTYFNYEAQPDKSGLPSDRFSAERPEGSISTLTIQRTEQRDSAMYRCASSLVVDNEQFFGPGTRLTVL.

Here the CDR3 DNA reads TGCGCCAGCAGCTGGGAAGGGACACACCAAGAGACCCAGTACTTC. This gives the protein CASSWEGTHQETQYF. V usage is TRBV5-1 and J usage is TRBJ2-5; weak D call: TRBD1 (6 bases). The CDR3 consists of 15 residues. V dropped 3 bases and J dropped 0 bases, with 12 bases sitting between them. CDR1 SGHRS and CDR2 YFSETQ come from the germline V gene.

The chain recombines TRBV5-6 with TRBJ2-3, with D tentatively TRBD1 (6 bases). This CDR3 spans 15 amino acids. Looked up from germline, CDR1 is SGHDT and CDR2 is YYEEEE. With 5 bases removed from V and 3 bases from J, the gap between germline ends came to 16 bases. The CDR3: CASRHRVVWTDTQYF. DNA for the CDR3: TGTGCCAGCAGGCACAGGGTGGTTTGGACAGATACGCAGTATTTT.

This clone was recorded once. The chain joins TRBV10-3 to TRBJ1-5, with TRBD1 as a possible D gene (6 bases). Germline V gene data show CDR1 as ENHRY and CDR2 as SYGVKD. The V end was cut by 3 bases, the J end by 6 bases, with 15 bases between. This CDR3 contains 15 residues. In nucleotides, the CDR3 is TGTGCCATCAGTGACGTCACGAGGGGGAGTCAGCCCCAGCATTTT. It specifies CAISDVTRGSQPQHF.

This clone was seen only once. The chain joins TRBV6-1 to TRBJ1-2; a possible D gene is TRBD1 (5 bases). Trimming pared 11 bases from V and 11 bases from J, leaving 27 bases between. The V gene's germline CDR1 is MNHNS and CDR2 SASEGT. This CDR3 contains 14 residues. CDR3 amino acids: CAGHPLGGWGGYTF. The DNA of the CDR3 is TGTGCCGGCCACCCGTTAGGTGGTTGGGGGGGGTACACCTTC.

This clone was seen a single time. The gene calls are TRBV11-2 and TRBJ1-6, with D perhaps TRBD1 (6 bases). CDR3 size: 15 residues. Between the trimmed V and J ends, which lost 5 bases and 9 bases, there was a span of 17 bases. CDR1 SGHAT and CDR2 FQNNGV come from the germline V gene. The CDR3, as DNA: TGTGCCAGCAGCAAAACGACAGGCGGCGGTTCACCCCTCCACTTT. Protein product: CASSKTTGGGSPLHF.

The genes are TRBV5-1 and TRBJ1-2, with TRBD1 as a possible D gene (5 bases). CDR3 length equals 14 residues. Deletions cut 3 bases from V and 5 bases from J, with 14 bases between. Germline assignment: CDR1 SGHRS and CDR2 YFSETQ. The CDR3 loop reads CASSSSTGDYGYTF. As DNA, the CDR3 is TGCGCCAGCAGCTCGTCGACGGGGGATTATGGCTACACCTTC. Looking up the rest from reference TRBV5-1 and TRBJ1-2 gives the full variable domain: KAGVTQTPRYLIKTRGQQVTLSCSPISGHRSVSWYQQTPGQGLQFLFEYFSETQRNKGNFPGRFSGRQFSNSRSEMNVSTLELGDSALYLCASSSSTGDYGYTFGSGTRLTVV.

This chain connects TRBV6-1 to TRBJ2-7; D not resolved. The CDR3 has 14 amino acids. V lost 4 bases and J 1 base, leaving 11 bases between the germline ends. Per the germline V gene, CDR1 is MNHNS and CDR2 is SASEGT. Here the CDR3 reads CASSGSRASYEQYF. The CDR3 DNA is TGTGCCAGCAGTGGTTCGCGTGCGTCCTACGAGCAGTACTTC.

The chain uses TRBV2 and TRBJ1-2; 9 positions agree with TRBD1. The germline V gene encodes CDR1 SNHLY and CDR2 FYNNEI. The CDR3 is made up of 15 amino acids. J lost 7 bases, V lost 2 bases, and 8 bases had no gene match. CDR3 nucleotide sequence: TGTGCCAGCAGTGAACAGGGACAGGGTCTTCGTGGCTACACCTTC. Its protein is CASSEQGQGLRGYTF.

This clone has just a few counts. The chain carries TRBV4-1 and TRBJ2-7; D gene unclear. Germline-derived CDR1 and CDR2 are MGHRA and YSYEKL. The CDR3 contains 16 residues. V lost 3 bases to trimming and J lost 2 bases, with 17 bases between them. CDR3 coding DNA: TGCGCCAGCAGCCACGCTACTTCGACATCCGCCTACGAGCAGTACTTC. Translation gives CASSHATSTSAYEQYF.

This chain uses TRBV9 with TRBJ2-3; TRBD1 aligns across 11 bases. The CDR3 is 17 amino acids. CDR1 SGDLS and CDR2 YYNGEE come from the germline V gene. V gave up 2 bases and J gave up 6 bases; unmatched junction bases: 11. For the CDR3, the DNA is TGTGCCAGCAGCGTTCGAATTAGGACAGGGGGCTTCGATACGCAGTATTTT. Translating it yields CASSVRIRTGGFDTQYF.